This is a list of T cell receptor beta chains from one sample in a study of cytomegalovirus exposure and HLA in healthy donors. Sequencing was performed with immunoSEQ multiplex PCR; in TCRdb, only in-frame clones are kept and a portion is missing. The sample lists under 200,000 clones, 71% occurring once. Input material: PBMCs. The receptors derive from a girl aged 10-17 years in good health and CMV-seronegative. CDR3s include the opening cysteine and the closing phenylalanine or tryptophan. The D gene is left open where the match is weak. For some rows the clone size is stated as once, few or many, or as a class when expanded; others skip it.

>.|15|TRBD2|TRBJ2-7|TRBV18
TGTGCCAGCTCACCGGGGGAGGGGATTGTCTACGAGCAGTACTTC
CASSPGEGIVYEQYF
>.|14|.|TRBJ2-7|TRBV5-1
TGCGCCAGCTTTGAGGACTGGAGCTCCTACGAGCAGTACTTC
CASFEDWSSYEQYF
>.|16|.|TRBJ1-1|TRBV7-2
TGTGCCAGCAGCCGTTCGGGGGGCAGGGGGAACACTGAAGCTTTCTTT
CASSRSGGRGNTEAFF
>.|15|.|TRBJ2-1|TRBV5-1
TGCGCCAGCAGCTTGTCCTTGAGCTCCTACAATGAGCAGTTCTTC
CASSLSLSSYNEQFF
>.|16|.|TRBJ2-7|TRBV5-6
TGTGCCAGCAGCTCCGGGTCGAGGGGGTACTCCTACGAGCAGTACTTC
CASSSGSRGYSYEQYF
>.|15|TRBD1|TRBJ2-7|TRBV9
TGTGCCAGCAGCGTAGCTCCAGGGACAGCCTACGAGCAGTACTTC
CASSVAPGTAYEQYF
>.|16|TRBD2|TRBJ2-3|TRBV5-1
TGCGCCAGCAGCCCCAGACTAGCGGGGGGAGGGGATACGCAGTATTTT
CASSPRLAGGGDTQYF
>.|11|.|TRBJ1-2|TRBV29-1
TGCAGCGTTGAATACATGTATGGCTACACCTTC
CSVEYMYGYTF
>.|17|TRBD1|TRBJ1-2|TRBV11-2
TGTGCCAGCAGCTTAGCCCCACTGGACAGGGGAAAAGATGGCTACACCTTC
CASSLAPLDRGKDGYTF
>.|13|.|TRBJ2-1|TRBV6-5
TGTGCCAGCAGAGTTACAGGGAGAAATGAGCAGTTCTTC
CASRVTGRNEQFF
>.|15|TRBD1|TRBJ1-2|TRBV7-3
TGTGCCAGCAGCTTAGGCGCGACAGGGGGAGAAGGCTACACCTTC
CASSLGATGGEGYTF
>.|15|.|TRBJ1-5|TRBV7-2
TGTGCCAGCAGCTTAGGGTCAGGGAATGGTCAGCCCCAGCATTTT
CASSLGSGNGQPQHF
>.|17|.|TRBJ1-2|TRBV4-1
TGCGCCAGCAGCCAAGACCTAACTACAGGGAACTCAAAGGGCTACACCTTC
CASSQDLTTGNSKGYTF
>.|18|TRBD2|TRBJ2-1|TRBV9
TGTGCCAGCAGCCCCCATCCTATACTGCGGGGGGGCTACAATGAGCAGTTCTTC
CASSPHPILRGGYNEQFF
>.|15|.|TRBJ1-5|TRBV4-1
TGCGCCAGCAGCCAAGAAACGAGGGACAATCAGCCCCAGCATTTT
CASSQETRDNQPQHF
>.|14|.|TRBJ1-1|TRBV5-1
TGCGCCAGCAGCTTGGGACAGGCTGATACTGAAACTTTCTTT
CASSLGQADTETFF
>.|15|.|TRBJ1-2|TRBV5-1
TGCGCCAGCAGCCCCGAATCGAGAAGCGGCTATGGCTACACCTTC
CASSPESRSGYGYTF
>.|16|.|TRBJ1-2|TRBV29-1
TGCAGCGTTGACTCCCTCCGGGGGGGCGCGTGGTATGGCTACACCTTC
CSVDSLRGGAWYGYTF
>.|17|.|TRBJ1-3|TRBV5-1
TGCGCCAGCAGCTTGGATCCGACAGAGTTCTCTGGAAACACCATATATTTT
CASSLDPTEFSGNTIYF
>.|13|.|TRBJ1-5|TRBV6-4
TGTGCCAATTGGCCCAGGGTTAATCAGCCCCAGCATTTT
CANWPRVNQPQHF
>.|15|TRBD1|TRBJ1-5|TRBV6-4
TGTGCCAGCAGTGAAGGGAAAGGGGGCAATAAGCCCCAGCATTTT
CASSEGKGGNKPQHF
>.|15|TRBD1|TRBJ1-1|TRBV7-9
TGTGCCAGCAGCTTTTCAGGGGGCTTGGGCACTGAAGCTTTCTTT
CASSFSGGLGTEAFF
>.|15|TRBD1|TRBJ2-3|TRBV5-1
TGCGCCAGCAGCTCGATCGGGACAGCGGCAGATACGCAGTATTTT
CASSSIGTAADTQYF
>.|16|TRBD1|TRBJ1-5|TRBV4-2
TGTGCCAGCAGCCTCGACAGGGGAAGGAGCAATCAGCCCCAGCATTTT
CASSLDRGRSNQPQHF
>.|11|.|TRBJ2-3|TRBV11-2
TGTGCCAGCAGGGAGGGAGATACGCAGTATTTT
CASREGDTQYF
>.|14|TRBD1|TRBJ2-7|TRBV5-1
TGCGCCAGCAGCTTGGGGACAGGGTTCTCCGAGCAGTACTTC
CASSLGTGFSEQYF
>.|16|TRBD1|TRBJ2-3|TRBV5-6
TGTGCCAGCGTCTTCTGGGGGACAGTTCCCACAGATACGCAGTATTTT
CASVFWGTVPTDTQYF
>.|13|.|TRBJ2-1|TRBV11-1
TGTGCCAGTACCAGGGAATCCTACAATGAGCAGTTCTTC
CASTRESYNEQFF
>.|16|.|TRBJ1-1|TRBV6-5
TGTGCCAGCAGTTACTCACTACGGGGGAGGAACACTGAAGCTTTCTTT
CASSYSLRGRNTEAFF
>few|14|TRBD1|TRBJ1-4|TRBV5-1
TGCGCCAGCAGTCCCCGACAGGGTAATGAAAAACTGTTTTTT
CASSPRQGNEKLFF
>few|14|TRBD1|TRBJ1-1|TRBV18
TGTGCCAGCTCGGAGGGACAGGGGAACACTGAAGCTTTCTTT
CASSEGQGNTEAFF
>.|13|.|TRBJ2-5|TRBV15
TGTGCCACCAGCAGGGACAGCCAAGAGACCCAGTACTTC
CATSRDSQETQYF
>few|13|.|TRBJ1-5|TRBV2
TGTGCCAGCAGTCGGGAAAGCAATCAGCCCCAGCATTTT
CASSRESNQPQHF
>few|14|TRBD2|TRBJ2-7|TRBV19
TGTGCCAGTAGTACCCTAGCGGGGGGCTACGAGCAGTACTTC
CASSTLAGGYEQYF
>.|16|TRBD2|TRBJ2-1|TRBV6-4
TGTGCCAGCAGTTCTAGCGGGGGGGCTGAATACAATGAGCAGTTCTTC
CASSSSGGAEYNEQFF
>.|12|.|TRBJ1-1|TRBV14
TGTGCCAGCAGCCAACAAACAGGAGAAGCTTTCTTT
CASSQQTGEAFF
>.|15|TRBD2|TRBJ2-1|TRBV6-6
TGTGCCAGCAGCCCCACTAGCGGGGGATTCAATGAGCAGTTCTTC
CASSPTSGGFNEQFF
>.|12|.|TRBJ1-1|TRBV7-9
TGTGCCAGCAGCTTAATCAGCACTGAAGCTTTCTTT
CASSLISTEAFF
>few|13|.|TRBJ2-7|TRBV7-3
TGTGCCAGCAGCTCACAGGGTGGTACGGAGCAGTACTTC
CASSSQGGTEQYF
>.|18|TRBD2|TRBJ2-5|TRBV9
TGTGCCAGCAGCGTAGATTTAGGGACTAGCGGGGATTTCGAGACCCAGTACTTC
CASSVDLGTSGDFETQYF
>few|14|.|TRBJ1-1|TRBV18
TGTGCCAGCTCCCAAGAGGGGGGGGACACTGAAGCTTTCTTT
CASSQEGGDTEAFF
>.|13|.|TRBJ1-2|TRBV5-1
TGCGCCAGCAGCCTACAGGAGAACTATGGCTACACCTTC
CASSLQENYGYTF
>.|13|.|TRBJ1-1|TRBV6-5
TGTGCCAGCTTCCGGGGGGAAGCCACTGAAGCTTTCTTT
CASFRGEATEAFF
>.|14|.|TRBJ2-4|TRBV6-1
TGTGCCATTGACACGTTGTGGGCCAAAAACATTCAGTACTTC
CAIDTLWAKNIQYF
>.|12|TRBD1|TRBJ2-2|TRBV12-5
TGTGCTAGTGCCCAGGGGGCCGGGGAGCTGTTTTTT
CASAQGAGELFF
>.|17|TRBD1|TRBJ1-5|TRBV7-3
TGTGCCAGCAGCGTACCCCGGGACAGGGGAGGCGAACAGCCCCAGCATTTT
CASSVPRDRGGEQPQHF
>.|18|TRBD1|TRBJ1-1|TRBV7-9
TGTGCCAGCAGCTTAGCGGGGACAGGGGGCCTGGGGGACACTGAAGCTTTCTTT
CASSLAGTGGLGDTEAFF
>few|14|TRBD1|TRBJ2-2|TRBV18
TGTGCCAGCTCACCGAAGACAGGGATCGGGGAGCTGTTTTTT
CASSPKTGIGELFF
>.|15|TRBD1|TRBJ1-4|TRBV4-1
TGCGCCAGCAGCCACCTGACAGGGGGTAATGAAAAACTGTTTTTT
CASSHLTGGNEKLFF
>.|15|.|TRBJ1-1|TRBV19
TGTGCCAGTAGTATAGATCTGGCGGGGAACACTGAAGCTTTCTTT
CASSIDLAGNTEAFF
>few|15|TRBD1|TRBJ1-6|TRBV18
TGTGCCAGCTCACCGTCGGACAGGGATAATTCACCCCTCCACTTT
CASSPSDRDNSPLHF
>.|14|TRBD1|TRBJ1-2|TRBV7-9
TGTGCCAGCAGCTTCCCGGGACAGTCAGGGGGCTACACCTTC
CASSFPGQSGGYTF
>.|14|.|TRBJ1-4|TRBV5-1
TGCGCCAGCAGCTGGGAGGGGGGGTATGAAAAACTGTTTTTT
CASSWEGGYEKLFF